The T cell receptor (beta chain) described here comes from a study of breast tumors, draining lymph nodes, adjacent tissues. Whole-study findings and limits: Data only fit, rather than demonstrated, lymph node origin of most tumor T cells.

TCRdb reprocessed the multiplex PCR reads with MiXCR, giving one entry per CDR3 protein. The table has about 230,000 distinct CDR3 sequences, approximately 30% seen once. Of note for this clonotype: As yet, its antigen is unknown.

Axillary draining lymph nodes of breast cancer patients supplied the node samples. Sample: axillary lymph node tissue. The TCR sequence derives from a female donor with breast cancer. Some clones in this sample may be carry-over from other donors' samples.

This CDR3 reads CASSLRAGAGGETQYF. DNA for the CDR3: TGTGCCAGCAGCTTAAGGGCGGGAGCCGGGGGAGAGACCCAGTACTTC. V gene TRBV5-4 combines with J gene TRBJ2-5, with 7 bases fitting TRBD2. The germline V gene has CDR1 SGHNT and CDR2 YYREEE (reference sequence). CDR3 size: 16 residues. V was pared by 2 bases and J by 4 bases, with 11 bases of the junction left unmatched.